Below, 29 T cell receptor beta chains from the same sample are listed, as sequenced in a study of shared clonotypes between healthy human individuals. The data were produced by immunoSEQ multiplex PCR, yet TCRdb's version contains in-frame clones alone and is incomplete. The sample shows about 470,000 clones, around 79% of them seen only once. Sequences were obtained from PBMCs. All receptors derive from a woman between 35 and 50 years old in good health. Some clones in this sample may be carry-over from other donors' samples.

The chain recombines TRBV2 with TRBJ2-7; TRBD2 aligns across 10 bases. Germline values: CDR1 SNHLY, CDR2 FYNNEI. Losses at the gene ends were 7 bases for V and 0 bases for J; bases not matched to a gene: 9. This CDR3 comprises 16 residues. The CDR3 nucleotides are TGTGCCAGCACCCCCCGGGCTAGCGGGAGCTCCTACGAGCAGTACTTC. Translating gives CASTPRASGSSYEQYF.

Here the CDR3 reads CASSPTAVFNYGYTF. The CDR3 DNA sequence: TGTGCCAGCTCACCCACGGCGGTATTTAACTATGGCTACACCTTC. The chain couples TRBV18 to TRBJ1-2; D unresolved. This CDR3 is built from 15 residues. The V gene lost 3 bases and the J gene lost 1 base, with 12 bases spanning the gap. Germline V gives CDR1 KGHSH, CDR2 LQKENI.

There are a few counts of this clone. The rearrangement links TRBV5-1 to TRBJ1-2; D may be TRBD1 (5 bases). This CDR3 comprises 13 residues. Germline V gene sequence: CDR1 SGHRS, CDR2 YFSETQ. Deletions cut 2 bases from V and 8 bases from J, with 13 bases between. CDR3 in amino acids: CASSFSGAGGYTF. The CDR3 region has the DNA TGCGCCAGCAGCTTCTCCGGGGCGGGAGGCTACACCTTC.

The chain recombines TRBV14 with TRBJ1-2; D might be TRBD1 (5 bases). V was cut by 4 bases and J by 1 base, with 13 bases left in between. CDR3 length: 15 amino acids. Germline CDR1 reads SGHDN; CDR2 reads FVKESK. Here the CDR3 reads CASSPHRSVNYGYTF. In nucleotides, the CDR3 is TGTGCCAGCAGCCCCCACAGGTCGGTTAACTATGGCTACACCTTC.

This sequence joins TRBV18 and TRBJ2-7, with 8 bases matching TRBD1. Germline V CDR1 and CDR2: KGHSH, LQKENI. This CDR3 has 15 amino acids. Trimming removed 0 bases from V and 4 bases from J; junction bases left unmatched: 5. CDR3 loop: CASSPPRTGFYEQYF. For the CDR3, the DNA is TGTGCCAGCTCACCACCTAGGACAGGGTTTTACGAGCAGTACTTC.

As regards this clone: Other DNA variants within this sample encode the same CDR3. The chain has TRBV30 and TRBJ1-1; 11 bases agree with TRBD1. The CDR3 spans 15 residues. CDR1 GTSNPN and CDR2 SVGIG come from the germline V gene (reference sequence). The ends lost 1 base at V and 1 base at J; junction bases unmatched: 2. In nucleotides, the CDR3 is TGTGCCTGGAGTGCCGGACAGGGGGCGAACACTGAAGCTTTCTTT. Encoded protein: CAWSAGQGANTEAFF.

The rearrangement uses TRBV25-1 and TRBJ2-3; D is perhaps TRBD2 (5 bases). CDR1 and CDR2 from the germline V gene are MGHDK and SYGVNS. Deletions cut 2 bases from V and 5 bases from J, with 14 bases between. This CDR3 has 15 residues. The CDR3 DNA reads TGTGCCAGCAGTGAAGACGGGGAAAAGGGAGATACGCAGTATTTT. Its protein product is CASSEDGEKGDTQYF. The full variable domain, in which reference TRBV25-1 and TRBJ2-3 provide the parts outside the CDR3, is EADIYQTPRYLVIGTGKKITLECSQTMGHDKMYWYQQDPGMELHLIHYSYGVNSTEKGDLSSESTVSRIRTEHFPLTLESARPSHTSQYLCASSEDGEKGDTQYFGPGTRLTVL.

This clone has more than one count but fewer than ten. The genes are TRBV7-6 and TRBJ2-3; no definite D call. The germline V gene encodes CDR1 SGHVS and CDR2 FNYEAQ. The V end was cut by 0 bases, the J end by 5 bases, with 9 bases between. The CDR3 sequence is 14 residues long. Here the CDR3 reads CASSLAPTQDTQYF. DNA for the CDR3: TGTGCCAGCAGCTTAGCCCCTACGCAAGATACGCAGTATTTT.

V usage is TRBV5-1 and J usage is TRBJ2-3, with 14 positions matching TRBD2. Germline assignment: CDR1 SGHRS and CDR2 YFSETQ. The CDR3 is 17 residues long. V shed 2 bases, J shed 3 bases, and the junction held 5 bases outside the gene matches. In DNA, the CDR3 is TGCGCCAGCAGCTTTGCGGGACTAGCGGGAGATACAGATACGCAGTATTTT. Translated: CASSFAGLAGDTDTQYF.

The chain combines TRBV7-8 with TRBJ1-2; weak D call: TRBD1 (5 bases). Trimming took off 0 bases at V and 3 bases at J, with 8 bases between the two ends. The CDR3 runs to 14 residues. Germline lookup yields CDR1 SGHVS and CDR2 FQNEAQ. The CDR3 spells CASSLAKGYYGYTF. The CDR3, as DNA: TGTGCCAGCAGCTTAGCTAAGGGGTACTATGGCTACACCTTC. Based on the CDR3 plus reference TRBV7-8 and TRBJ1-2, the full variable domain is GAGVSQSPRYKVAKRGQDVALRCDPISGHVSLFWYQQALGQGPEFLTYFQNEAQLDKSGLPSDRFFAERPEGSVSTLKIQRTQQEDSAVYLCASSLAKGYYGYTFGSGTRLTVV.

On this clone: Compared with germline, one end of the junction differs, possibly owing to a read error. The V and J genes are TRBV7-7 and TRBJ2-1, with a possible D match to TRBD2 (5 bases). The CDR3 spans 15 residues. Germline lookup yields CDR1 SSHAT and CDR2 FNYEAQ (reference sequence). The CDR3 spells CASSLERRQDNEQFF. CDR3 DNA: TGTGCTAGCAGCCTAGAAAGGAGGCAAGACAATGAGCAGTTCTTC.

The chain has TRBV9 and TRBJ1-1; D ambiguous. V gave up 0 bases and J gave up 4 bases, with 10 bases separating them. The CDR3 extends over 14 amino acids. CDR1 is SGDLS, CDR2 YYNGEE, per germline. CDR3 protein: CASSVVGVGTEAFF. DNA of the CDR3: TGTGCCAGCAGCGTAGTTGGGGTCGGCACTGAAGCTTTCTTT.

The chain recombines TRBV27 with TRBJ1-2; D may be TRBD1 (5 bases). With 2 bases removed from V and 4 bases from J, the gap between germline ends came to 17 bases. The V gene's germline CDR1 is MNHEY and CDR2 SMNVEV (reference sequence). The CDR3 spans 16 residues. For the CDR3, the DNA is TGTGCCAGCAGTTTAAACTGGGACGGGAGGGCCTATGGCTACACCTTC. Residues: CASSLNWDGRAYGYTF.

This clone was seen only once. This chain links TRBV7-3 with TRBJ2-5, with no clear D. Germline V gene sequence: CDR1 SGHTA, CDR2 FQGTGA. With 5 bases removed from V and 10 bases from J, the gap between germline ends came to 17 bases. The CDR3 has 13 amino acids. The CDR3 coding sequence is TGTGCCAGCAGCCGCGGTAGGATGAGTCTCCAGTACTTC. It yields the protein CASSRGRMSLQYF.

V gene TRBV5-1 combines with J gene TRBJ1-1; unclear D gene. Trimming stripped 2 bases from V and 1 base from J, with 18 bases between. Germline assignment: CDR1 SGHRS and CDR2 YFSETQ. This CDR3 is 17 amino acids long. In nucleotides, the CDR3 is TGCGCCAGCAGCTTAACGGGAGTGAGTCGGGGGAACACTGAAGCTTTCTTT. Translating gives CASSLTGVSRGNTEAFF.

The rearrangement links TRBV28 to TRBJ1-2; D call uncertain. The V gene lost 6 bases and the J gene lost 7 bases, with 15 bases spanning the gap. The germline V gene has CDR1 MDHEN and CDR2 SYDVKM. The CDR3 covers 13 residues. CDR3 nucleotides: TGTGCCAGCAGAACTCTAGCCCGGGGTGGCTACACCTTC. Its protein is CASRTLARGGYTF.

The V gene is TRBV7-2, the J gene TRBJ2-5; no clear D. The germline V gene has CDR1 SGHTA and CDR2 FQGNSA. The V gene lost 1 base and the J gene lost 7 bases, with 7 bases spanning the gap. The CDR3 totals 12 residues. CDR3 coding DNA: TGTGCCAGCAGCTTAGATGGCGGGACCCAGTACTTC. Amino acid sequence: CASSLDGGTQYF.

The rearrangement uses TRBV5-1 and TRBJ1-5, with 8 bases matching TRBD1. This CDR3 has 16 residues. Germline trimming cut 4 bases from V and 4 bases from J; bases unmatched to any gene: 10. Germline CDR1 is SGHRS and CDR2 is YFSETQ. The CDR3 DNA reads TGCGCCAGCAGCGTTGGTGGGGACAGGTTAAATCAGCCCCAGCATTTT. Its protein is CASSVGGDRLNQPQHF.

V gene TRBV6-1 combines with J gene TRBJ2-5, with TRBD2 matching over 8 bases. The germline V gene has CDR1 MNHNS and CDR2 SASEGT. Trimming took 2 bases from V and 5 from J; bases not matched to a gene: 7. This CDR3 comprises 15 residues. The CDR3 region has the DNA TGTGCCAGCAGTGAAATGGCGGGAGGTGAGGAGACCCAGTACTTC. Its translation: CASSEMAGGEETQYF.

A word on this clone: Germline and junction disagree at one end, which may indicate a read error. This chain links TRBV20-1 with TRBJ2-1; the D gene is possibly TRBD1 (5 bases). The germline CDR1 and CDR2 sequences are DFQATT and SNEGSKA (reference sequence). The CDR3 contains 11 residues. In DNA, the CDR3 is TGTACGACGTTTGGGGCCTATGAGCAGTTCTTC. It translates to CTTFGAYEQFF.

V is TRBV27 and J is TRBJ2-1; 7 positions agree with TRBD2. The junction had 7 bases not matched to a gene; V was cut back by 8 bases and J by 3 bases. The CDR3 runs 14 residues. Germline CDR1 is MNHEY and CDR2 is SMNVEV (reference sequence). For the CDR3, the DNA is TGTGCCAGCGGAAGGGAGGGTAGCTACAATGAGCAGTTCTTC. Encoded protein: CASGREGSYNEQFF.

This chain connects TRBV11-2 to TRBJ2-3; 9 nucleotides agree with TRBD2. CDR1 is SGHAT, CDR2 FQNNGV, per germline. With V trimmed by 4 bases and J by 6 bases, 8 bases remained unmatched. The CDR3 is made up of 15 amino acids. The CDR3 sequence is CASSSLAGERDTQYF. CDR3 sequence (DNA): TGTGCCAGCAGCTCCTTAGCGGGAGAGAGGGATACGCAGTATTTT.

This clone was counted at least ten times. CDR3 protein: CAWSVLRTGELFF. CDR3 coding DNA: TGTGCCTGGAGTGTACTTAGGACCGGGGAGCTGTTTTTT. The V call is TRBV30, the J call TRBJ2-2; the D is unclear. CDR3 length: 13 amino acids. Germline CDR1 is GTSNPN and CDR2 is SVGIG (reference sequence). The V and J ends lost 0 bases and 5 bases respectively, with 7 bases between them. The full variable domain, completed using reference TRBV30 and TRBJ2-2, is SQTIHQWPATLVQPVGSPLSLECTVEGTSNPNLYWYRQAAGRGLQLLFYSVGIGQISSEVPQNLSASRPQDRQFILSSKKLLLSDSGFYLCAWSVLRTGELFFGEGSRLTVL.

The gene calls are TRBV30 and TRBJ1-1; D is unclear. The CDR3 runs to 13 residues. The V gene's germline CDR1 is GTSNPN and CDR2 SVGIG (reference sequence). Trimming took off 3 bases at V and 1 base at J, with 9 bases between the two ends. The CDR3 DNA sequence: TGTGCCTGGAGCACACGCAGGAACACTGAAGCTTTCTTT. Amino acid sequence: CAWSTRRNTEAFF.

V is TRBV28 and J is TRBJ2-7; D is perhaps TRBD1 (7 bases). Germline V gene sequence: CDR1 MDHEN, CDR2 SYDVKM. The CDR3 totals 14 residues. Trimming removed 8 bases at V and 7 bases at J, with 21 bases between. CDR3 in DNA: TGTGCCAGCTGCCTGACAGGGACTCTACGAGAGCAGTACTTC. Translated, it gives CASCLTGTLREQYF.

The chain has TRBV12-2 and TRBJ1-5. TRBV12-2 is recorded as a pseudogene. The CDR3 runs 16 residues. The chain's CDR3 is CASRLAWHGSNQPQHF. For the CDR3, the DNA is TGTGCAAGTCGCTTAGCTTGGCACGGTAGCAATCAGCCCCAGCATTTT.

The DNA of the CDR3 is TGTGCCAGTAGTAACGCAGGATTAGGAAACACCATATATTTT. Its protein is CASSNAGLGNTIYF. The chain combines TRBV19 with TRBJ1-3; D is unclear. The CDR3 extends over 14 amino acids. V dropped 4 bases and J dropped 4 bases, with 11 bases sitting between them. Germline CDR1 LNHDA, CDR2 SQIVND (reference sequence).

The CDR3 reads CASRGLASNEQFF. The CDR3 region has the DNA TGTGCCAGTAGGGGACTAGCGTCCAATGAGCAGTTCTTC. V gene TRBV19 combines with J gene TRBJ2-1; 10 bases agree with TRBD2. V trimming: 6 bases; J trimming: 6 bases; junction bases outside the gene matches: 2. Germline CDR1 LNHDA, CDR2 SQIVND (reference sequence). The CDR3 sequence is 13 residues long.

The V gene is TRBV7-9, the J gene TRBJ2-1; 9 nucleotides match TRBD2. This CDR3 is 17 amino acids long. Germline assignment: CDR1 SEHNR and CDR2 FQNEAQ (reference sequence). V trimming: 0 bases; J trimming: 3 bases; junction bases outside the gene matches: 6. This CDR3 reads CASSLALGLADYNEQFF. The DNA of the CDR3 is TGTGCCAGCAGCTTAGCCCTGGGACTAGCTGACTACAATGAGCAGTTCTTC.